Each of the 30 T cell receptor beta chains below was sequenced from the same sample in a study of T cells after yellow fever vaccination. TCRdb reanalysed the 5' RACE reads using MiXCR and keeps one entry per CDR3 protein. This sample carries around 230,000 distinct CDR3 sequences, 6.5% to 7.5% of them seen once, and the ten largest clones take around 1.1%. Sequences were derived from CD4+ T cells sorted from PBMCs, sampled on the day of the yellow fever booster vaccination. Receptor source: a man under 40 who received the YFV17D yellow fever vaccine.

This clonotype was detected many times. V and J are TRBV6-5 and TRBJ2-5; 7 nucleotides line up with TRBD1. The CDR3 sequence is 14 residues long. Germline V lookup: CDR1 MNHEY, CDR2 SVGAGI. With 5 bases clipped from V and 5 bases from J, the junction kept 8 bases outside the gene matches. CDR3 DNA sequence: TGTGCCAGCAGTAGCCACAGGGGCGGCGAGACCCAGTACTTC. Protein product: CASSSHRGGETQYF.

On this clonotype: A much more abundant neighbour one base away suggests this may be a read error. This chain links TRBV20-1 with TRBJ2-2; 11 nucleotides align to TRBD1. The CDR3 covers 16 residues. Germline V gives CDR1 DFQATT, CDR2 SNEGSKA (reference sequence). The DNA of the CDR3 is TGCTGTGCTCGCCCGTGGGACAGGGGGAGCACCGGGGAGCTGTTTTTT. This codes for CCARPWDRGSTGELFF.

This clonotype was observed many times. The chain uses TRBV20-1 and TRBJ2-1; 16 bases match TRBD2. This CDR3 has 14 amino acids. Trimming removed 5 bases from V and 12 bases from J; junction bases left unmatched: 7. CDR1 is DFQATT and CDR2 is SNEGSKA in the germline V gene (reference sequence). Here the CDR3 reads CSAAGTSGRAGQFF. As DNA, the CDR3 is TGCAGTGCTGCCGGGACTAGCGGGAGGGCGGGGCAGTTCTTC.

This clonotype was seen a few times. The V and J genes are TRBV4-2 and TRBJ2-1; D possibly corresponds to TRBD2 (5 bases). The V and J ends lost 6 bases and 0 bases respectively, with 15 bases between them. Germline V CDR1 and CDR2: LGHNA, YNFKEQ. The CDR3 sequence is 16 residues long. The CDR3 bases are TGTGCCAGCAGTTTCGACGGGGAGCACTCCTACAATGAGCAGTTCTTC. It yields the protein CASSFDGEHSYNEQFF.

The genes are TRBV18 and TRBJ2-7; D call uncertain. The CDR3 consists of 13 residues. Germline V gene data show CDR1 as KGHSH and CDR2 as LQKENI. Trimming removed 2 bases at V and 4 bases at J, with 9 bases between. CDR3 bases: TGTGCCAGCTCACCATCTTTACTGTACGAGCAGTACTTC. Amino acid sequence: CASSPSLLYEQYF.

This clonotype was picked up many times. The chain is built from TRBV11-3 and TRBJ2-3; the D gene is possibly TRBD2 (6 bases). V gave up 0 bases and J gave up 2 bases, with 9 bases separating them. The CDR3 has 15 amino acids. CDR1 and CDR2 (germline): SGHNT, YENEEA. CDR3 amino acids: CASSLDGRNTDTQYF. The CDR3 DNA sequence: TGTGCCAGCAGCTTAGATGGGAGGAACACAGATACGCAGTATTTT.

This clonotype has at least ten counts. The chain carries TRBV15 and TRBJ2-7; perhaps TRBD2 as D (5 bases). The CDR3 is 18 amino acids. V lost 0 bases to trimming and J lost 0 bases, with 18 bases between them. CDR1 and CDR2 (germline): LNHNV, YYDKDF (reference sequence). CDR3 nucleotides: TGTGCCACCAGCAGAGACCCCACTAGGGCAGGCCTCTCCTACGAGCAGTACTTC. Translating it yields CATSRDPTRAGLSYEQYF. Based on the CDR3 plus reference TRBV15 and TRBJ2-7, the full variable domain is DAMVIQNPRYQVTQFGKPVTLSCSQTLNHNVMYWYQQKSSQAPKLLFHYYDKDFNNEADTPDNFQSRRPNTSFCFLDIRSPGLGDTAMYLCATSRDPTRAGLSYEQYFGPGTRLTVT.

Concerning this clonotype: A single base separates this from a much larger clone, so it may be a read error. V usage is TRBV6-1 and J usage is TRBJ2-1; 8 positions match TRBD1. This CDR3 is built from 17 residues. CDR1 is MNHNS, CDR2 SASEGT, per germline. The CDR3 protein is CASSEGWGDRISGEQLF. CDR3 sequence (DNA): TGTGCCAGCAGTGAAGGGTGGGGGGACAGGATATCGGGGGAGCAGCTCTTC.

This clonotype was seen a handful of times. The chain has TRBV6-6 and TRBJ2-1; TRBD2 aligns across 7 bases. Germline V gene sequence: CDR1 MNHNY, CDR2 SVGAGI (reference sequence). V dropped 8 bases and J dropped 10; count of bases not matched to a gene: 11. The CDR3 extends over 13 amino acids. CDR3 in DNA: TGTGCCAGCTCCCCTAGCGGAAGTTGGGAGCAGTTCTTC. Its translation is CASSPSGSWEQFF.

This rearrangement joins TRBV20-1 to TRBJ2-1; 8 bases fit TRBD2. CDR3 length: 16 residues. Per germline, CDR1 DFQATT and CDR2 SNEGSKA (reference sequence). The ends lost 0 bases at V and 10 bases at J; junction bases unmatched: 14. CDR3 sequence reads: CSARDPAGAGGLEQFF. The CDR3 region has the DNA TGCAGTGCTAGAGATCCAGCGGGGGCGGGCGGGCTCGAGCAGTTCTTC.

This rearrangement joins TRBV20-1 to TRBJ2-5; 11 positions agree with TRBD2. CDR3 length: 19 amino acids. Looked up from germline, CDR1 is DFQATT and CDR2 is SNEGSKA (reference sequence). V lost 5 bases, J lost 5 bases, and 22 bases stayed unmatched. The CDR3 spells CSAGGRMIAGGPGGETQYF. CDR3 in DNA: TGCAGTGCTGGGGGGAGAATGATAGCGGGAGGGCCGGGTGGGGAGACCCAGTACTTC.

This clonotype was counted a few times. V usage is TRBV7-6 and J usage is TRBJ2-1, with TRBD2 matching 11 bases. With V trimmed by 5 bases and J by 9 bases, 9 bases remained unmatched. Germline CDR1 reads SGHVS; CDR2 reads FNYEAQ. There are 15 residues in the CDR3. The CDR3 is CASSLTSGSFGEQFF. The DNA for the CDR3 is TGTGCCAGCAGCCTAACTAGCGGGAGTTTTGGTGAGCAGTTCTTC.

This clonotype was found a few times. The V gene is TRBV10-3, the J gene TRBJ1-1; D might be TRBD1 (5 bases). V was trimmed by 3 bases and J by 0 bases, leaving 11 bases between them. This CDR3 is 15 amino acids long. Germline loops: CDR1 ENHRY, CDR2 SYGVKD. CDR3 sequence (DNA): TGTGCCATCAGTGACACCGGGACTATGAACACTGAAGCTTTCTTT. It is translated as CAISDTGTMNTEAFF.

Ten or more counts support this clonotype. The V gene is TRBV5-5, the J gene TRBJ2-5; D possibly corresponds to TRBD2 (5 bases). CDR1 and CDR2 from the germline V gene are SGHKS and YYEKEE (reference sequence). Between the trimmed V and J ends, which lost 6 bases and 0 bases, there was a span of 15 bases. The CDR3 consists of 15 residues. The CDR3 nucleotides are TGTGCCAGCACCCCCCGGACGGGGTACCAAGAGACCCAGTACTTC. It translates to CASTPRTGYQETQYF.

This clonotype was observed a handful of times. The genes are TRBV20-1 and TRBJ2-2; TRBD2 might be the D (6 bases). Trimming removed 6 bases from V and 4 bases from J, with 18 bases in between. CDR1 and CDR2 (germline): DFQATT, SNEGSKA (reference sequence). This CDR3 contains 15 residues. The chain's CDR3 is CSAGVGDSSTGELFF. In DNA form, the CDR3 reads TGCAGTGCAGGGGTGGGGGACTCGTCCACCGGGGAGCTGTTTTTT.

This clonotype was picked up a small number of times. V and J are TRBV20-1 and TRBJ2-7; the match to TRBD1 covers 10 bases. V lost 4 bases, J lost 5 bases, and 5 bases stayed unmatched. Germline V lookup: CDR1 DFQATT, CDR2 SNEGSKA (reference sequence). The CDR3 is 13 residues long. The CDR3 loop reads CSAKGQGSHEQYF. The CDR3 coding sequence is TGCAGTGCTAAGGGACAGGGGAGCCACGAGCAGTACTTC.

V gene TRBV11-3 combines with J gene TRBJ2-6; 7 nucleotides agree with TRBD1. This CDR3 has 17 amino acids. CDR1 is SGHNT, CDR2 YENEEA, per germline. J was trimmed by 0 bases and V by 5 bases; bases with no gene match: 7. CDR3 sequence: CASSPGQWRSGANVLTF. The CDR3 bases are TGTGCCAGCAGCCCGGGACAGTGGCGCTCTGGGGCCAACGTCCTGACTTTC.

This clonotype was detected ten times or more. This chain connects TRBV7-6 to TRBJ2-2; maybe TRBD1 (5 bases). Between the trimmed V and J ends, which lost 1 base and 4 bases, there was a span of 10 bases. The CDR3 is 15 residues long. CDR1 and CDR2 (germline): SGHVS, FNYEAQ. CDR3 sequence reads: CASSLVTVGTGELFF. The CDR3 region has the DNA TGTGCCAGCAGCTTAGTGACAGTGGGCACCGGGGAGCTGTTTTTT.

This clonotype was recorded many times. The chain has TRBV29-1 and TRBJ2-1; the D gene is possibly TRBD2 (5 bases). The CDR3 is 15 amino acids. CDR1 and CDR2 (germline): SQVTM, ANQGSEA. The V and J ends lost 5 bases and 8 bases respectively, with 22 bases between them. CDR3 nucleotides: TGCAGCGTTAATAGGTGGGGAGAGCAGTTGGATGAGCAGTTCTTC. Residues: CSVNRWGEQLDEQFF.

This clonotype was picked up many times. This chain uses TRBV7-9 with TRBJ2-1; D is perhaps TRBD1 (6 bases). V was pared by 4 bases and J by 12 bases, with 13 bases between. CDR3 length: 12 residues. Germline lookup yields CDR1 SEHNR and CDR2 FQNEAQ (reference sequence). The CDR3: CASSSGSRGQFF. The CDR3 DNA is TGTGCCAGCAGCTCAGGTAGCAGGGGGCAGTTCTTC.

The genes are TRBV20-1 and TRBJ2-7, with 14 bases aligning to TRBD2. Germline CDR1 and CDR2: DFQATT and SNEGSKA (reference sequence). J gave up 3 bases and V 6 bases, and 13 bases lay outside the gene matches. The CDR3 spans 17 residues. For the CDR3, the DNA is TGCAGTGCCTGGGATCCGGGACTAGCGGGAGAGATCTACGAGCAGTACTTC. This encodes CSAWDPGLAGEIYEQYF.

Many counts were recorded for this clonotype. In nucleotides, the CDR3 is TGCAGTGCTAGATCCCCCGGGACAGGGAGGAATCAGCCCCAGCATTTT. This sequence encodes CSARSPGTGRNQPQHF. This chain connects TRBV20-1 to TRBJ1-5; TRBD1 matches at 9 bases. CDR1 is DFQATT, CDR2 SNEGSKA, per germline (reference sequence). There are 16 residues in the CDR3. After removal of 2 bases from V and 4 bases from J, the junction contained 9 bases not matched to a gene.

The chain employs TRBV5-6 and TRBJ2-1; D remains ambiguous. Trimming took off 4 bases at V and 4 bases at J, with 12 bases between the two ends. Per germline, CDR1 SGHDT and CDR2 YYEEEE. The CDR3 totals 14 residues. CDR3 loop: CASSMDARYNEQFF. Here the CDR3 DNA reads TGTGCCAGCAGCATGGACGCCCGATACAATGAGCAGTTCTTC.

The chain uses TRBV28 and TRBJ2-2; 11 bases line up with TRBD2. There are 15 residues in the CDR3. CDR1 is MDHEN and CDR2 is SYDVKM in the germline V gene. The V gene end was trimmed by 6 bases and the J gene end by 3 bases; junction bases not matched to a gene: 3. CDR3 bases: TGTGCCAGCAGCACTAGCGGGAGTCACACCGGGGAGCTGTTTTTT. Translated, it gives CASSTSGSHTGELFF.

The chain combines TRBV6-1 with TRBJ2-6, with 7 positions matching TRBD1. The ends lost 4 bases at V and 0 bases at J; junction bases unmatched: 6. Germline CDR1 is MNHNS and CDR2 is SASEGT. There are 17 residues in the CDR3. The CDR3, as DNA: TGTGCCAGCAGTGTACAGGGGACGAGCTCTGGGGCCAACGTCCTGACTTTC. Encoded protein: CASSVQGTSSGANVLTF.

Regarding this clonotype: A much larger clone lies a single base off, so this may be a read error. The V call is TRBV12-3 or TRBV12-4, the J call TRBJ2-1; TRBD2 matches 11 bases. The CDR3 spans 14 residues. V shed 6 bases and J 9 bases; nucleotides not matched to a gene: 7. The chain's CDR3 is CASRVAGGPSEQFF. CDR3 nucleotides: TGTGCCAGCAGGGTAGCGGGAGGGCCGAGTGAGCAGTTCTTC.

This clonotype was detected ten times or more. This rearrangement joins TRBV10-3 to TRBJ2-4; 11 bases are a match to TRBD2. J was trimmed by 8 bases and V by 4 bases; bases with no gene match: 19. This CDR3 has 19 amino acids. Germline CDR1 ENHRY, CDR2 SYGVKD. For the CDR3, the DNA is TGTGCCATCAGTGTAAGGCCAGGGGAGGCTAGCGGGAGGATGGACATTCAGTACTTC. It specifies CAISVRPGEASGRMDIQYF.

This clonotype was counted between two and nine times. This chain's CDR3 is CATSDPPTSEQFF. The DNA of the CDR3 is TGTGCCACCAGTGATCCCCCCACCTCTGAGCAGTTCTTC. The chain combines TRBV24-1 with TRBJ2-1; D is uncertain. Trimming took 3 bases from V and 9 from J, leaving 11 bases between them. The length of the CDR3 is 13 residues. CDR1 is KGHDR, CDR2 SFDVKD, per germline.

CDR3 in amino acids: CASSQQNWPEQYF. In DNA, the CDR3 is TGCGCCAGCTCGCAGCAGAACTGGCCCGAGCAGTACTTC. This sequence joins TRBV4-3 and TRBJ2-7; D unclear. Germline V gene sequence: CDR1 LGHNA, CDR2 YSLEER. The CDR3 is 13 amino acids. With 8 bases removed from V and 6 bases from J, the gap between germline ends came to 17 bases.

The rearrangement links TRBV28 to TRBJ2-7; D might be TRBD1 or TRBD2, each matching 6 bases. Germline V gives CDR1 MDHEN, CDR2 SYDVKM. The CDR3 has 13 residues. V lost 6 bases and J 12 bases, leaving 21 bases between the germline ends. The DNA of the CDR3 is TGTGCCAGCAGCCTTGGGGGCCGGAGGGGTGGGTACTTC. Its protein is CASSLGGRRGGYF.